Each of the 3 T cell receptor beta chains below was sequenced from the same sample in a study of OX40 agonist ivuxolimab in advanced cancers. Sequencing was performed with immunoSEQ multiplex PCR; in TCRdb, only in-frame clones are kept and a portion is missing. The sample records 70,000 to 85,000 clones, 80% to 90% being singletons. Sequencing used CD4+ or CD8+ T cells sorted from blood, obtained in a trial of the OX40 agonist ivuxolimab. These TCRs come from an adult with an advanced solid tumor such as melanoma, head and neck, liver or kidney cancer.

This chain links TRBV11-2 with TRBJ2-3; D is undetermined. The V end was cut by 5 bases, the J end by 2 bases, with 5 bases between. The germline CDR1 and CDR2 sequences are SGHAT and FQNNGV. CDR3 length: 12 amino acids. CDR3 protein: CASSRNTDTQYF. CDR3 sequence (DNA): TGTGCCAGCAGCCGTAACACAGATACGCAGTATTTT.

This clone was recorded only once. This sequence joins TRBV15 and TRBJ1-5, with TRBD1 matching 11 bases. This CDR3 has 18 amino acids. The V gene end was trimmed by 3 bases and the J gene end by 0 bases; junction bases not matched to a gene: 7. Germline CDR1 is LNHNV and CDR2 is YYDKDF (reference sequence). Here the CDR3 reads CATSSPGQGVRSNQPQHF. In DNA form, the CDR3 reads TGTGCCACCAGCAGCCCGGGACAGGGGGTCCGTAGCAATCAGCCCCAGCATTTT.

The chain uses TRBV7-2 and TRBJ1-4; no definite D call. Germline assignment: CDR1 SGHTA and CDR2 FQGNSA. The CDR3 covers 14 residues. V was trimmed by 0 bases and J by 6 bases, leaving 8 bases between them. CDR3 nucleotide sequence: TGTGCCAGCAGCTTAGCAGGTATCGATGAAAAACTGTTTTTT. Protein product: CASSLAGIDEKLFF.